Included here is one TCR beta chain sequence, with context. This clonotype was counted at least ten times. This receptor's antigen is unknown. Base quality data are lacking; no much larger clone is found one base away. Stable Graves' hyperthyroidism was defined as no progression to ophthalmopathy during 18 months of follow-up. Hyperthyroidism patients were aged 18 to 65 years and newly diagnosed, with disease duration of less than 2 months. Exclusion was applied to patients with uncontrolled infections, other autoimmune diseases, pregnancy or lactation. Clinical symptoms, serum thyroxine and TRAb, thyroid ultrasound, and orbital computed tomography formed the basis for the diagnoses. PBMCs were separated from around 9.1 ml of fresh peripheral blood using Ficoll-Paque density gradient centrifugation. Trizol reagent was used to extract total RNA, and RNA quality was then checked on an Agilent 2100 Bioanalyzer.

The germline V gene yields SGHTA for CDR1 and FQGNSA for CDR2. Including cysteine and phenylalanine, the CDR3 has 13 amino acids. Only the CDR3 part of the read is kept: 39 bases, read in frame from the first base. V is clipped by 3 bases and J by 8 bases, and the sequence between their germline boundaries is 13 bases long. The sample is drawn from a study of T cells in Graves' hyperthyroidism and ophthalmopathy (dated by TCRdb to about 2019). Background for the entire study: Peripheral blood was collected at initial diagnosis, before any treatment. To identify TCR V-J signatures that set the groups apart, the researchers used a discovery cohort of 100 patients, made up of 43 with Graves' ophthalmopathy and 55 to 65 with stable Graves' hyperthyroidism. In addition, the study compared T-cell repertoires in thyroid tissue and in blood from roughly six Graves' hyperthyroidism patients. The 75 to 100 discovery patients were randomly split 7:3 into training and test sets. Following sampling, methimazole starting at 30 mg daily was given to hyperthyroidism patients, and high-dose intravenous methylprednisolone was given to ophthalmopathy patients. Prospective prediction of ophthalmopathy was tested in an independent validation cohort of 18 to 20 hyperthyroidism patients and some 17 patients who later progressed to ophthalmopathy. The paper reports TCR Vbeta CDR3 sequencing of over 120 peripheral blood samples: around 41 ophthalmopathy, over 70 hyperthyroidism and approximately 17 progressor patients. The paper's findings and limits, for the study overall: During validation, the model predicted progression to ophthalmopathy a median of approximately 7 months ahead of onset, with almost 71% sensitivity and about 75% specificity. In cross-validation, a model built on a 13 V-J signature told ophthalmopathy apart from stable hyperthyroidism with just under 90% sensitivity and around 83% specificity, and in testing the same model reached 80%/75%. Blood samples also contained most of the expanded thyroid clonotypes (frequency above 0.001), which suggests that blood repertoires may reflect thyroid immune responses. Sample size was not statistically predetermined, and investigators were not blinded to group allocation.

The TCR beta CDR3 regions were amplified from the RNA transcripts. For the first round of RT-PCR on the TCR CDR3, the HTBI primer set was used together with the Qiagen OneStep RT-PCR kit. The libraries were constructed in a second round of multiplex PCR and then size-selected and purified. Paired-end sequencing of the libraries was performed with 100 bp reads on an Illumina HiSeq2000. Regarding the original processing steps: Raw data were processed with SOAPnuke, discarding reads with adapters, uncalled bases, mean Phred below 15, or no exact constant-primer or identifier match. COPE v1.2.5 was used to merge the high-quality paired reads, and each unique nucleotide sequence was defined as a clonotype. Clonotypes were aligned to IMGT TRBV, TRBD and TRBJ reference segments using MiTCR v1.1. The analysis included only V-J combinations with a frequency above 0.0001, which together covered roughly 99% of the repertoires. The TCS score was defined as the ratio of F50 (clonal expansion) to E x V (chaos), calculated using BLOSUM62-based TCRdist between CDR3 peptides within each V-J. Welch's t-statistics and random forest reduced some 510 V-J features to fewer than 15, which were used in a naive Bayes classifier (R e1071). The public reads were reprocessed in TCRdb via fastp at Q25 and MiXCR, keeping in-frame beta chains. Rows are unified per CDR3 protein, each entry keeping the most common DNA and genes. TCRdb, not the authors, supplied the V and J calls. Across this sample there are roughly 200,000 distinct CDR3 sequences, with about a sixth seen only once. Over 35% of the sample comes from the top ten.

The TCR was taken from a man in his forties with Graves' hyperthyroidism. This receptor chain uses TRBV7-2 and TRBJ1-2; the D gene remains uncertain. Specimen: blood. The DNA sequence is as follows: TGTGCCAGCAGCTTTAGCCACGGAAAGGGCTACACCTTC. This yields the protein CASSFSHGKGYTF.